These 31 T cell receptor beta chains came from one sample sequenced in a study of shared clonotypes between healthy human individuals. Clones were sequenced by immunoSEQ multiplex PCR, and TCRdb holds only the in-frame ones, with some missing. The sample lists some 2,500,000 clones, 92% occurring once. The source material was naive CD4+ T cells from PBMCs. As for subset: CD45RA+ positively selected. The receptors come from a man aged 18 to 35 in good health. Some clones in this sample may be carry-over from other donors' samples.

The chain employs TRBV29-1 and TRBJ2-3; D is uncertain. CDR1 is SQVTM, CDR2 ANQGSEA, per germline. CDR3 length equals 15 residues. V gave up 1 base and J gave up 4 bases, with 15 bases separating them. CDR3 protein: CSVEAGPGGADTQYF. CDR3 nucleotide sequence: TGCAGCGTTGAAGCCGGGCCGGGTGGAGCAGATACGCAGTATTTT.

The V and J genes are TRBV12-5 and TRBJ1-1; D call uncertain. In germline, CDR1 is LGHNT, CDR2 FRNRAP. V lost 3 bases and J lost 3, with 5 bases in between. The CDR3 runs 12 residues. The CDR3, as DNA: TGTGCTAGTGGTTTCGGGGACACTGAAGCTTTCTTT. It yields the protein CASGFGDTEAFF.

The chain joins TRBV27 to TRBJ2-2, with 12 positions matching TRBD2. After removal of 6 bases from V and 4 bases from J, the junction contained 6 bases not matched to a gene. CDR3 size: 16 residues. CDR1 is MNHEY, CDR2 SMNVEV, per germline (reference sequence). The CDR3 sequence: CASSVSSGRGTGELFF. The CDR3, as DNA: TGTGCCAGCAGCGTATCTAGCGGGAGGGGCACCGGGGAGCTGTTTTTT.

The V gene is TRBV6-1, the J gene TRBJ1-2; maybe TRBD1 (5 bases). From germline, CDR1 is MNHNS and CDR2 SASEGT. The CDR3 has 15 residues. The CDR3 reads CATAGGDRGFFGYTF. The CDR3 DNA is TGTGCTACGGCCGGGGGGGATAGAGGGTTTTTCGGCTACACCTTC.

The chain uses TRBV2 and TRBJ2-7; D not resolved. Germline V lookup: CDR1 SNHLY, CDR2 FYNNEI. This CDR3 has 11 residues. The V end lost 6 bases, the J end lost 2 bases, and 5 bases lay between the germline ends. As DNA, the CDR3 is TGTGCCAGCAGCACAGCCTACGAGCAGTACTTC. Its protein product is CASSTAYEQYF.

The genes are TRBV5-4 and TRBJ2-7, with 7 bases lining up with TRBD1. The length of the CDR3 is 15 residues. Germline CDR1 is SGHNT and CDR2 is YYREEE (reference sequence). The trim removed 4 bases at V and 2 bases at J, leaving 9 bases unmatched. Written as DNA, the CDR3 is TGTGCCAGCAGCCTGAAGACAGGGTCGACCTACGAGCAGTACTTC. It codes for CASSLKTGSTYEQYF.

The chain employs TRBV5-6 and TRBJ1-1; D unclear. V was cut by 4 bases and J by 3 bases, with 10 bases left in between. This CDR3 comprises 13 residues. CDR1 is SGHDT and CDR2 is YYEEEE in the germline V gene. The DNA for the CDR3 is TGTGCCAGCAGCACGATAGAGGACACTGAAGCTTTCTTT. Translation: CASSTIEDTEAFF. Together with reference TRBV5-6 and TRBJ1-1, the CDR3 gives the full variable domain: DAGVTQSPTHLIKTRGQQVTLRCSPKSGHDTVSWYQQALGQGPQFIFQYYEEEERQRGNFPDRFSGHQFPNYSSELNVNALLLGDSALYLCASSTIEDTEAFFGQGTRLTVV.

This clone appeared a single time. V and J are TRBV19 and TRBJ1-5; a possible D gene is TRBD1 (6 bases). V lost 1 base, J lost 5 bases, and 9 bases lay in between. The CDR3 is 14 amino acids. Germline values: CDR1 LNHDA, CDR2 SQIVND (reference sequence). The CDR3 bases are TGTGCCAGTAGTATAGGGTACAGGGATCAGCCCCAGCATTTT. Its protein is CASSIGYRDQPQHF.

The CDR3 spells CASRGGLAGLWFF. CDR3 sequence (DNA): TGTGCCAGCAGGGGGGGACTAGCGGGTCTGTGGTTCTTC. The V call is TRBV2, the J call TRBJ2-1; 12 bases map to TRBD2. Germline CDR1 is SNHLY and CDR2 is FYNNEI. This CDR3 comprises 13 residues. The J segment lost 15 bases and the V segment lost 6 bases, leaving 9 bases of the junction unmatched.

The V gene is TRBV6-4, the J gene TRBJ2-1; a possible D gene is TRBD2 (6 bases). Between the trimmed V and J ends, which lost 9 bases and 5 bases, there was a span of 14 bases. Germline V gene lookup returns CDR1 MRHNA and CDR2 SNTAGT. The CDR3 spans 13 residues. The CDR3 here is CARLGLKDNEQFF. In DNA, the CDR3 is TGTGCCAGATTGGGACTGAAGGACAATGAGCAGTTCTTC.

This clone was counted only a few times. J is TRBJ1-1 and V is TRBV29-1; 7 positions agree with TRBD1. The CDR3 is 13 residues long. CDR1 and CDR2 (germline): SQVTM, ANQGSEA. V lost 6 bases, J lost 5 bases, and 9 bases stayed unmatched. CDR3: CSVQGVLRTEAFF. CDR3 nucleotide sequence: TGCAGCGTCCAGGGGGTTTTGAGGACTGAAGCTTTCTTT.

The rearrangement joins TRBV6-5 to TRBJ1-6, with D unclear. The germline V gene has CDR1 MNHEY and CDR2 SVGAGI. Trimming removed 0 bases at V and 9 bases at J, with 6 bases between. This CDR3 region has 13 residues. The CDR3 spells CASSYSAPSPLHF. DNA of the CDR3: TGTGCCAGCAGTTACTCGGCCCCTTCACCCCTCCACTTT.

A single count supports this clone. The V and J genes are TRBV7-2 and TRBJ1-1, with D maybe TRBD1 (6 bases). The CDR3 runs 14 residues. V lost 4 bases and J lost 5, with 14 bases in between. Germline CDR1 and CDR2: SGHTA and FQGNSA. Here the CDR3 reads CASSWGHGGTEAFF. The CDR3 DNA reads TGTGCCAGCAGCTGGGGACATGGGGGGACTGAAGCTTTCTTT.

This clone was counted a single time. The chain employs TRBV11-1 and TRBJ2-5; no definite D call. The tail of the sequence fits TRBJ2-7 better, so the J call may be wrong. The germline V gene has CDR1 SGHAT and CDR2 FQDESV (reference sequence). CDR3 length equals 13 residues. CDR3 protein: CASSLAGSYEQYF. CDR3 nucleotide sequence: TGTGCCAGCAGCTTAGCAGGGTCGTACGAGCAGTACTTC.

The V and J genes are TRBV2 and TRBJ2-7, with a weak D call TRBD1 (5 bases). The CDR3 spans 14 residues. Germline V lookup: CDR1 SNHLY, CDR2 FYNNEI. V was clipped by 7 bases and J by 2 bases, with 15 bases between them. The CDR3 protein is CASTLGLGAYEQYF. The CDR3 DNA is TGTGCCAGCACCCTGGGGCTAGGGGCCTACGAGCAGTACTTC.

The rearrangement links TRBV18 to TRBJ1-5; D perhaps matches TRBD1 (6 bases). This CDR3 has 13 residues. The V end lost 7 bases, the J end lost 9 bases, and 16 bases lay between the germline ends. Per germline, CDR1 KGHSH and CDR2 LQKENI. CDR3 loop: CASLDSLIGPQHF. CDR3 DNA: TGTGCCAGCTTGGACAGTCTAATTGGGCCCCAGCATTTT.

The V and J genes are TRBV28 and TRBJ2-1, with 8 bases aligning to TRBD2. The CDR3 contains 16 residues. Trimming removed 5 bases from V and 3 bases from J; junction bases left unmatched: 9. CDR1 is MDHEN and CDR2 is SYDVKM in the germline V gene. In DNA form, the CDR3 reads TGTGCCAGCAGTAATAGCGGGACCTCGGTCTACAATGAGCAGTTCTTC. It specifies CASSNSGTSVYNEQFF. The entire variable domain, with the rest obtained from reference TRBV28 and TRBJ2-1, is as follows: DVKVTQSSRYLVKRTGEKVFLECVQDMDHENMFWYRQDPGLGLRLIYFSYDVKMKEKGDIPEGYSVSREKKERFSLILESASTNQTSMYLCASSNSGTSVYNEQFFGPGTRLTVL.

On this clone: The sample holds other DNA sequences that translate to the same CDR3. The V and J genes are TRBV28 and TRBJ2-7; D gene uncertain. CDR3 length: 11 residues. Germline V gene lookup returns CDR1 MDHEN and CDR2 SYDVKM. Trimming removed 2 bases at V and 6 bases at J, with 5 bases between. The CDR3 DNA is TGTGCCAGCAGTTTAAGGACCGAGCAGTACTTC. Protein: CASSLRTEQYF.

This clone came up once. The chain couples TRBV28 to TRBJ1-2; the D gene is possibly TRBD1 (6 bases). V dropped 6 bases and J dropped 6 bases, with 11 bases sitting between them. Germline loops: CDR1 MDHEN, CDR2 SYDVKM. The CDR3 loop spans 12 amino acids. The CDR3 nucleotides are TGTGCCAGCAGCCTTGGACAGAATGGCTACACCTTC. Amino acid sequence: CASSLGQNGYTF.

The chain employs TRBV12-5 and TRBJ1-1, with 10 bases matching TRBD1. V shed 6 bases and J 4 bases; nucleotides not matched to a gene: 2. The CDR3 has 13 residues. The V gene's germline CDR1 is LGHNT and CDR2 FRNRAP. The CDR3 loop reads CASGRTGGTEAFF. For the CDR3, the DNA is TGTGCTAGTGGAAGGACAGGGGGCACTGAAGCTTTCTTT.

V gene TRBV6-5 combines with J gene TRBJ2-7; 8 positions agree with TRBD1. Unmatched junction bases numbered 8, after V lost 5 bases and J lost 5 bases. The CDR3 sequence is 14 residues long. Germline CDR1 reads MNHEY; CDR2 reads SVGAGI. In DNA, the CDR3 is TGTGCCAGCAGTGGGACAGGCCTCCCCAACGAGCAGTACTTC. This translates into CASSGTGLPNEQYF.

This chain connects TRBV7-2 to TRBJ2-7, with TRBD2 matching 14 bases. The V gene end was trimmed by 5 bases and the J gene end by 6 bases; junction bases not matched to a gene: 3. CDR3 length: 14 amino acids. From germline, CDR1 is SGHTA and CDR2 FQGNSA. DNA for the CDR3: TGTGCCAGCAGCACTGGGACTAGCGGGAGCGAGCAGTACTTC. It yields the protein CASSTGTSGSEQYF. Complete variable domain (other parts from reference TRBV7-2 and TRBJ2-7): GAGVSQSPSNKVTEKGKDVELRCDPISGHTALYWYRQSLGQGLEFLIYFQGNSAPDKSGLPSDRFSAERTGGSVSTLTIQRTQQEDSAVYLCASSTGTSGSEQYFGPGTRLTVT.

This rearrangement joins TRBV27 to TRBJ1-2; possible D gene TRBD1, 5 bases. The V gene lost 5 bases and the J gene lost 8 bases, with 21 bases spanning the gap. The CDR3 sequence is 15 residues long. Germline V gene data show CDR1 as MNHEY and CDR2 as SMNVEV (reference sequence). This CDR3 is CASSPLDSGRGGYTF. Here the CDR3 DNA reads TGTGCCAGCAGTCCGCTAGACTCCGGGAGGGGCGGCTACACCTTC.

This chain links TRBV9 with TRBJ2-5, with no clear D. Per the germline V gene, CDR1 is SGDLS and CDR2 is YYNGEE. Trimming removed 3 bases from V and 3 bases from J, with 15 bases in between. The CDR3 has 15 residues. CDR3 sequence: CASSADILVEETQYF. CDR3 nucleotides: TGTGCCAGCAGCGCAGACATCCTAGTGGAAGAGACCCAGTACTTC.

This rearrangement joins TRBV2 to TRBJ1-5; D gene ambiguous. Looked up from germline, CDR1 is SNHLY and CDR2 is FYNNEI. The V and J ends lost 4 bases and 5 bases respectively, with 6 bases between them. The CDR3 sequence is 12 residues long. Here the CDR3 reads CASSVFDQPQHF. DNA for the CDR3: TGTGCCAGCAGTGTTTTCGATCAGCCCCAGCATTTT.

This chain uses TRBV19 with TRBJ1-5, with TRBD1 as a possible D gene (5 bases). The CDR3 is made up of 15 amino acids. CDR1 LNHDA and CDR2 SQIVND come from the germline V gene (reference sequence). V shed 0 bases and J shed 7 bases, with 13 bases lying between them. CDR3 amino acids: CASSIEGTVWQPQHF. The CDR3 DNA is TGTGCCAGTAGTATAGAGGGGACGGTGTGGCAGCCCCAGCATTTT.

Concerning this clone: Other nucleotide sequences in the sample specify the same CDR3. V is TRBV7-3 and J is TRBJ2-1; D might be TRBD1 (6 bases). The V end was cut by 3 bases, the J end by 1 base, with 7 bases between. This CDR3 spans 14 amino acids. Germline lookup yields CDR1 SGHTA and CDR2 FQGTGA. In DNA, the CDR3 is TGTGCCAGCAGCTTGACAGGTTCCTACAATGAGCAGTTCTTC. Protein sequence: CASSLTGSYNEQFF.

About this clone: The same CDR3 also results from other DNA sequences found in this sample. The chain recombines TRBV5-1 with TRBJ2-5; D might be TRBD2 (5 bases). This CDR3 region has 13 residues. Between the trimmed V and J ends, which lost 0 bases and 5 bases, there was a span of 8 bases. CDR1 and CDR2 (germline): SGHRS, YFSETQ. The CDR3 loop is CASSLGGLETQYF. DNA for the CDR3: TGCGCCAGCAGCTTGGGAGGGCTGGAGACCCAGTACTTC.

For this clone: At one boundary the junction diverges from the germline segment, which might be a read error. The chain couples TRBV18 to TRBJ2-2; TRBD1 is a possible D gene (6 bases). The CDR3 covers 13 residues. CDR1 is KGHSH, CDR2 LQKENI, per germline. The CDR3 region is CASSPGGTEELFF. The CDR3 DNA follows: TGTGCCAGCTCACCAGGGGGCACCGAGGAGCTGTTTTTT.

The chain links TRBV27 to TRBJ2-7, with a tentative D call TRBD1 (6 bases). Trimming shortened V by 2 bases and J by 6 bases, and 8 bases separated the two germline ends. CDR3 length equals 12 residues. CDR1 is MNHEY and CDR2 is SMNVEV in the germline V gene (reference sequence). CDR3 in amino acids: CASSLVGGEQYF. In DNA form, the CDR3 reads TGTGCCAGCAGTTTAGTAGGGGGCGAGCAGTACTTC.

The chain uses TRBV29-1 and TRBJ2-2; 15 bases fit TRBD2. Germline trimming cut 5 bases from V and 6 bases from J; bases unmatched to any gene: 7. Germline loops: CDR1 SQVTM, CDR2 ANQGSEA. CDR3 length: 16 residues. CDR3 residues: CSVRGLAGGLAGELFF. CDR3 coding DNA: TGCAGCGTTAGAGGACTAGCGGGAGGGCTCGCCGGGGAGCTGTTTTTT.